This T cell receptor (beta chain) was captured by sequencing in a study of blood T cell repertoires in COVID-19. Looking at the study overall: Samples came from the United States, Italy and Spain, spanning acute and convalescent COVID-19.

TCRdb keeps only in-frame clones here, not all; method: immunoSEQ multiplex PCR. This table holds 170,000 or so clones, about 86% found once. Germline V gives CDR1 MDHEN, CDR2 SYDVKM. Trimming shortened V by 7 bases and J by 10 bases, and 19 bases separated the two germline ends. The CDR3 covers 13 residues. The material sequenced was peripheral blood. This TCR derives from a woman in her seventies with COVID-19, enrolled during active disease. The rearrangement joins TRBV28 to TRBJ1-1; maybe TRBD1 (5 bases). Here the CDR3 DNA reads TGTGCCAGCACCCTTCCGGGACTAGTCGGAGCTTTCTTT. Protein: CASTLPGLVGAFF.